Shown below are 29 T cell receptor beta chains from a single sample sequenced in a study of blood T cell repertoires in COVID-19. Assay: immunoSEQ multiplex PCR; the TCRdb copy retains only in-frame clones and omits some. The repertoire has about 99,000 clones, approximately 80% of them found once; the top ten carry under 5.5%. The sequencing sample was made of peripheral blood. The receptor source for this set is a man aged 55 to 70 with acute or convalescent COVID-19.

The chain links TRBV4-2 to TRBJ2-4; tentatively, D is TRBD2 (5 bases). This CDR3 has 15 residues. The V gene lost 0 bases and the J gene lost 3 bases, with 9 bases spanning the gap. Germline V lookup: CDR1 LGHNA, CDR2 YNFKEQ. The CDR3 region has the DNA TGTGCCAGCAGCCAAGATCCGGGGTACAAAAACATTCAGTACTTC. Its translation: CASSQDPGYKNIQYF.

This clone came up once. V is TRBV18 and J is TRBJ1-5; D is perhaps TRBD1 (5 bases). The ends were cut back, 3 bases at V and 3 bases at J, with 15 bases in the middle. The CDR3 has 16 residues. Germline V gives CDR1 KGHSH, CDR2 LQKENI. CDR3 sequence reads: CASSPPGSEYNQPQHF. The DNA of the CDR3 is TGTGCCAGCTCACCGCCAGGGTCCGAATACAATCAGCCCCAGCATTTT.

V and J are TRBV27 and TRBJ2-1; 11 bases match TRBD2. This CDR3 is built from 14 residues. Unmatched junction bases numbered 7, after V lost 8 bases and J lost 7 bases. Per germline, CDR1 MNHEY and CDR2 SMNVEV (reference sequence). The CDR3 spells CASGLAGGSNEQFF. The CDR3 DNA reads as TGTGCCAGCGGTCTAGCGGGGGGATCGAATGAGCAGTTCTTC.

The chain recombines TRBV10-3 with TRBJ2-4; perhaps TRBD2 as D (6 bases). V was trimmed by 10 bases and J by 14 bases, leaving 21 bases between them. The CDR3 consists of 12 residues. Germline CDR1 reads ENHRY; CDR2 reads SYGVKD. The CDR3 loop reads CATQSFTGDKYF. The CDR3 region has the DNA TGTGCCACACAGAGTTTTACGGGAGACAAGTACTTC.

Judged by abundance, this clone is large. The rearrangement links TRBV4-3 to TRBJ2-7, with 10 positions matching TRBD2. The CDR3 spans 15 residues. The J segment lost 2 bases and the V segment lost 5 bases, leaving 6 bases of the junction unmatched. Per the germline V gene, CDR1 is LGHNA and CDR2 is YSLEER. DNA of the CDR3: TGCGCCAGCAGCTACGGACTAGCGGAGACCTACGAGCAGTACTTC. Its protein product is CASSYGLAETYEQYF.

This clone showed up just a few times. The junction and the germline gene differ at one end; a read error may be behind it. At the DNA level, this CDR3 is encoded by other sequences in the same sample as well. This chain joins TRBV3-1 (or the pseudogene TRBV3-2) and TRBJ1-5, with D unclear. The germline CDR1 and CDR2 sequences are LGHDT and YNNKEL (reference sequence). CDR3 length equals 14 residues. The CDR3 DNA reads TGTGCCAGCAGCCAAGAGGGCAGCAACCAGCCCCAGCATTTT. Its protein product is CASSQEGSNQPQHF.

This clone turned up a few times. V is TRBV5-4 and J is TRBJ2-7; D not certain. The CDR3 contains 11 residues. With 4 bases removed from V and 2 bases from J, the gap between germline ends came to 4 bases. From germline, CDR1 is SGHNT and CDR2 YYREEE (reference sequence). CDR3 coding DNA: TGTGCCAGCAGCCCCACCTACGAGCAGTACTTC. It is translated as CASSPTYEQYF.

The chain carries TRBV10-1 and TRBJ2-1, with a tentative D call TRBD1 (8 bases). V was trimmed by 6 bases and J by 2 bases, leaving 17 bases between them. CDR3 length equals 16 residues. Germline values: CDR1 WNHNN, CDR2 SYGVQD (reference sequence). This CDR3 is CASSDTGGTTYNEQFF. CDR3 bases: TGCGCCAGCAGCGACACAGGGGGGACTACCTACAATGAGCAGTTCTTC.

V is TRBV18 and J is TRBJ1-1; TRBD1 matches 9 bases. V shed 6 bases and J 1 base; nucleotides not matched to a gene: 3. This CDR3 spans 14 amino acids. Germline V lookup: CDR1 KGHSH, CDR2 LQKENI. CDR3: CASSEQGANTEAFF. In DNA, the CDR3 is TGTGCCAGCTCCGAACAGGGGGCGAACACTGAAGCTTTCTTT.

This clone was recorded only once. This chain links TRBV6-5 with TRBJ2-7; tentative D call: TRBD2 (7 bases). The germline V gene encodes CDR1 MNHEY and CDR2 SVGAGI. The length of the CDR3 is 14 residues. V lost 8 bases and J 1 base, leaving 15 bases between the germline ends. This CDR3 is CASQLQGLSYEQYF. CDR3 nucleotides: TGTGCCAGCCAGTTACAGGGACTATCCTACGAGCAGTACTTC.

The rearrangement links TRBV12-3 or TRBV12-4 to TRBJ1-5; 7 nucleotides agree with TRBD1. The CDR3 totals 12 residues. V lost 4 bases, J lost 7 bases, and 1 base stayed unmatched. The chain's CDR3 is CASSSRGQPQHF. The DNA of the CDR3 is TGTGCCAGCAGTTCCAGGGGGCAGCCCCAGCATTTT.

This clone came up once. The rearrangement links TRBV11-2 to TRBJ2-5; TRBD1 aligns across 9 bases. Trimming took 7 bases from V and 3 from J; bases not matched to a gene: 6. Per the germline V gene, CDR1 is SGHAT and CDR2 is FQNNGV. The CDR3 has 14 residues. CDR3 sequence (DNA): TGTGCCAGCACCAAGGACAGGGGAAAAGAGACCCAGTACTTC. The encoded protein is CASTKDRGKETQYF. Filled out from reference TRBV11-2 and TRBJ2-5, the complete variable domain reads EAGVAQSPRYKIIEKRQSVAFWCNPISGHATLYWYQQILGQGPKLLIQFQNNGVVDDSQLPKDRFSAERLKGVDSTLKIQPAKLEDSAVYLCASTKDRGKETQYFGPGTRLLVL.

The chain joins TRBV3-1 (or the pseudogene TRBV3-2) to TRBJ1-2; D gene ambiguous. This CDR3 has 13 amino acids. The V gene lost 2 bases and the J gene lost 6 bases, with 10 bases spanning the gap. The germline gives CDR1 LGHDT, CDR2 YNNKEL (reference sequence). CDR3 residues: CASSQSTRDGYTF. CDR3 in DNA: TGTGCCAGCAGCCAATCAACCCGGGATGGCTACACCTTC.

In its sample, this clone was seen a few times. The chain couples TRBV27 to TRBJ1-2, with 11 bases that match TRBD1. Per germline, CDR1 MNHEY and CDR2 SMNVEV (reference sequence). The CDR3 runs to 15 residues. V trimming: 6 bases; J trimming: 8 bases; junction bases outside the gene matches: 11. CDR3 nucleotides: TGTGCCAGCAGCCGAGCGGACAGGGGGCAAGAGGGCTACACCTTC. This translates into CASSRADRGQEGYTF.

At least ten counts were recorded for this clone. The CDR3 is CASSLGREGLLDEQFF. DNA for the CDR3: TGTGCCAGCAGTTTGGGGCGGGAGGGCCTGTTAGATGAGCAGTTCTTC. The rearrangement uses TRBV27 and TRBJ2-1; 9 positions agree with TRBD2. V shed 3 bases, J shed 8 bases, and the junction held 11 bases outside the gene matches. The CDR3 extends over 16 amino acids. Germline V gives CDR1 MNHEY, CDR2 SMNVEV (reference sequence).

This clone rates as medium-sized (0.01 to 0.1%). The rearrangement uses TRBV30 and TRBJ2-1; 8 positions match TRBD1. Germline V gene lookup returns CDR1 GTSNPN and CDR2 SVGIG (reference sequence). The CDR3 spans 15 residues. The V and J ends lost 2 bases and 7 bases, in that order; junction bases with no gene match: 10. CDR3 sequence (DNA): TGTGCCTGGAGTACTGGACAGGGTGGTCTAAATGAGCAGTTCTTC. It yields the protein CAWSTGQGGLNEQFF.

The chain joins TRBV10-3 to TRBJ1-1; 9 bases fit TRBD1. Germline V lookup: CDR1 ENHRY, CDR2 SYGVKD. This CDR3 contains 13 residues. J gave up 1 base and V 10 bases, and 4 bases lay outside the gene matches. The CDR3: CASWTGENTEAFF. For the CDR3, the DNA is TGTGCCAGCTGGACAGGGGAGAACACTGAAGCTTTCTTT.

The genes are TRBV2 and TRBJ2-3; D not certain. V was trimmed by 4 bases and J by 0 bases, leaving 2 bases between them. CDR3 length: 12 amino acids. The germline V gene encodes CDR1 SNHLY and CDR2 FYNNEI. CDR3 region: CASSASTDTQYF. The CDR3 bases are TGTGCCAGCAGTGCTAGCACAGATACGCAGTATTTT. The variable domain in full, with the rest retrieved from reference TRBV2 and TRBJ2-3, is EPEVTQTPSHQVTQMGQEVILRCVPISNHLYFYWYRQILGQKVEFLVSFYNNEISEKSEIFDDQFSVERPDGSNFTLKIRSTKLEDSAMYFCASSASTDTQYFGPGTRLTVL.

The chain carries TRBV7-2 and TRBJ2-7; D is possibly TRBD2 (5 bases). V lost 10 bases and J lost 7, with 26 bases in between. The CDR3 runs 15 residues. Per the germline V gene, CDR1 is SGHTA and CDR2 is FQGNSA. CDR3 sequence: CATTKWTDGDQEQYF. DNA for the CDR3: TGTGCCACCACGAAGTGGACTGACGGAGATCAAGAGCAGTACTTC.

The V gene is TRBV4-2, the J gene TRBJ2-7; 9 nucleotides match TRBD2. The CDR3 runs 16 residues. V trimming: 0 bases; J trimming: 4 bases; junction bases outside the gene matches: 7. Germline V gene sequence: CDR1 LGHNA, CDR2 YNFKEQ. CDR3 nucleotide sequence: TGTGCCAGCAGCCAAGAGAGATTAGCGGGAGAATACGAGCAGTACTTC. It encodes CASSQERLAGEYEQYF.

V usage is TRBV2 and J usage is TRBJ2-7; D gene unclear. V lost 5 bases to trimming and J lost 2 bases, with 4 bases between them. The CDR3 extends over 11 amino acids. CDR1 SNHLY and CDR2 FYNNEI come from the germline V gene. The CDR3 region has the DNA TGTGCCAGCAGTCTTCCCTACGAGCAGTACTTC. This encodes CASSLPYEQYF.

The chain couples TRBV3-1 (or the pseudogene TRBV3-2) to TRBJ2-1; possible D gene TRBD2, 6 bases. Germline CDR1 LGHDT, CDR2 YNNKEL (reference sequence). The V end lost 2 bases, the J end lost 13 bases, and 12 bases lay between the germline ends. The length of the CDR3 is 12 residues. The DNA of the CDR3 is TGTGCCAGCAGCCAATATGGCGGGGACCAGTTCTTC. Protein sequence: CASSQYGGDQFF.

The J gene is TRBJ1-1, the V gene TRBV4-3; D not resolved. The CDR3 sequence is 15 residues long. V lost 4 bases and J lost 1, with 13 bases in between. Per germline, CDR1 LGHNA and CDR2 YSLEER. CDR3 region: CASSPWPARNTEAFF. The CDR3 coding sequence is TGCGCCAGCAGCCCCTGGCCCGCTAGGAACACTGAAGCTTTCTTT.

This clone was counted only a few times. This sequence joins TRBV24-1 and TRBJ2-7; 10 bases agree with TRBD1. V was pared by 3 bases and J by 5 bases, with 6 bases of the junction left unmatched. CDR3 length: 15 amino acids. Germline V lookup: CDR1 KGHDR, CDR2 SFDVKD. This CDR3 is CATSDPGQGLHEQYF. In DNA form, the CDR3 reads TGTGCCACCAGTGATCCGGGACAGGGGTTGCACGAGCAGTACTTC.

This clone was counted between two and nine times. CDR3 loop: CASSYRTRGTDTQYF. The CDR3 coding sequence is TGTGCCAGCAGTTACAGAACTAGGGGCACAGATACGCAGTATTTT. The V and J genes are TRBV6-2 or TRBV6-3 and TRBJ2-3; possible D gene TRBD2, 5 bases. V was trimmed by 2 bases and J by 1 base, leaving 10 bases between them. This CDR3 region has 15 residues. Germline V gives CDR1 MNHEY, CDR2 SVGEGT.

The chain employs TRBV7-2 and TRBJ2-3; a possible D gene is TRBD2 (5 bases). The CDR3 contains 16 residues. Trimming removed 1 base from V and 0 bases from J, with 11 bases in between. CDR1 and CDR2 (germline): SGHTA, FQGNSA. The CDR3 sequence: CASSLVRGRSTDTQYF. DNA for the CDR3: TGTGCCAGCAGCTTAGTTCGCGGGCGGAGCACAGATACGCAGTATTTT.

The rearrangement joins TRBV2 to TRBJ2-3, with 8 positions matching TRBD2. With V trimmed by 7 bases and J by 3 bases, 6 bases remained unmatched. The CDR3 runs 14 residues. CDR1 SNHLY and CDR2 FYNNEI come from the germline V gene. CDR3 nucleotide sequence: TGTGCCAGCAAGGCTAGCGGGTCAACAGATACGCAGTATTTT. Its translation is CASKASGSTDTQYF.

CDR3 sequence reads: CAWSGGGALGSYGYTF. In DNA form, the CDR3 reads TGTGCCTGGAGTGGGGGAGGAGCCCTAGGGTCTTATGGCTACACCTTC. J is TRBJ1-2 and V is TRBV30; D not certain. The length of the CDR3 is 16 residues. From germline, CDR1 is GTSNPN and CDR2 SVGIG (reference sequence). V gave up 1 base and J gave up 5 bases, with 20 bases separating them.

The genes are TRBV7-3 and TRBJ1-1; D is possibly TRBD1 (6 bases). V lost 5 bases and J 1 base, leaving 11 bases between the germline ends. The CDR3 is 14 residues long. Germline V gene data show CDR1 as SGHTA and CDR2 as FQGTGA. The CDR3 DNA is TGTGCCAGCAGCGCGTCCAGGGGGAACACTGAAGCTTTCTTT. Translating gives CASSASRGNTEAFF.